Presented here are 19 T cell receptor beta chains from one specimen sequenced in a study of response to subunit inactivated influenza vaccine (dated by TCRdb to 2016 to 2019). Library method: RT-PCR. The run used an Illumina HiSeq 2500. TCRdb reprocessing: public reads trimmed at Q25 with fastp, clones called with MiXCR, in-frame beta chains kept. A single entry per CDR3 protein holds the most common genes and DNA from its merged rows. The sample table contains about 240,000 distinct CDR3 sequences; only one count was recorded for 12% of them. The ten largest clonotypes hold roughly 7.7% of the sample. The specimen was non-naive T cells sorted from PBMCs, collected 14 days before vaccination. Sample cell subset or site, as interpreted from the label and publication: memory T cell fraction. The origin of the receptors is a man between 50 and 59 years old who received an inactivated influenza vaccine. Donor details come from another sample of the same person, matched by shared clones.

This clonotype was seen a few times. The chain joins TRBV6-2 or TRBV6-3 to TRBJ2-3; TRBD2 might be the D (6 bases). The CDR3 spans 13 residues. Germline V gene lookup returns CDR1 MNHEY and CDR2 SVGEGT. With 7 bases removed from V and 6 bases from J, the gap between germline ends came to 14 bases. CDR3 region: CASTPSGGDTQYF. The CDR3 DNA reads as TGTGCCAGCACCCCTAGTGGGGGGGATACGCAGTATTTT.

This clonotype has a handful of counts. This chain joins TRBV18 and TRBJ2-1; TRBD2 matches 11 bases. The CDR3 is made up of 16 amino acids. Germline V gives CDR1 KGHSH, CDR2 LQKENI. V lost 3 bases and J lost 4; bases outside the gene matches: 5. The CDR3 protein is CASSPVAGGIYNEQFF. In DNA form, the CDR3 reads TGTGCCAGCTCACCCGTAGCGGGAGGGATTTACAATGAGCAGTTCTTC.

The chain joins TRBV6-5 to TRBJ2-1; TRBD2 matches 9 bases. The V and J ends lost 4 bases and 16 bases, in that order; junction bases with no gene match: 14. This CDR3 contains 14 residues. CDR1 is MNHEY, CDR2 SVGAGI, per germline. CDR3 DNA: TGTGCCAGCAGTTCCAGGTCTGGCGGGGGGGCCTTCTTCTTC. Translating it yields CASSSRSGGGAFFF.

This clonotype was seen only a few times. J is TRBJ2-2 and V is TRBV7-9; D not resolved. V was cut by 8 bases and J by 3 bases, with 7 bases left in between. Germline values: CDR1 SEHNR, CDR2 FQNEAQ (reference sequence). This CDR3 region has 12 residues. For the CDR3, the DNA is TGTGCCAGCTTCCGAGACACCGGGGAGCTGTTTTTT. Encoded protein: CASFRDTGELFF. Using reference TRBV7-9 and TRBJ2-2 for the parts outside the CDR3, the full variable domain is DTGVSQNPRHKITKRGQNVTFRCDPISEHNRLYWYRQTLGQGPEFLTYFQNEAQLEKSRLLSDRFSAERPKGSFSTLEIQRTEQGDSAMYLCASFRDTGELFFGEGSRLTVL.

The V call is TRBV2, the J call TRBJ1-1; D unclear. The V gene lost 7 bases and the J gene lost 1 base, with 16 bases spanning the gap. The CDR3 covers 15 residues. CDR1 and CDR2 from the germline V gene are SNHLY and FYNNEI. The CDR3 loop is CASTPSTLGNTEAFF. The CDR3 DNA reads as TGTGCCAGCACCCCCTCGACTTTGGGGAACACTGAAGCTTTCTTT.

This chain links TRBV7-2 with TRBJ2-5, with D perhaps matching TRBD2 (6 bases). Looked up from germline, CDR1 is SGHTA and CDR2 is FQGNSA. CDR3 length equals 14 residues. V shed 2 bases and J shed 4 bases, with 11 bases lying between them. This CDR3 reads CASSLRRDRETQYF. CDR3 bases: TGTGCCAGCAGCTTAAGGAGGGATAGAGAGACCCAGTACTTC.

This clonotype appeared many times. The CDR3 nucleotides read TGTGCCAGCAGACCGACAAGGAACACTGAAGCTTTCTTT. This codes for CASRPTRNTEAFF. The chain links TRBV27 to TRBJ1-1; D call uncertain. The CDR3 length is 13 residues. The germline CDR1 and CDR2 sequences are MNHEY and SMNVEV (reference sequence). V was trimmed by 6 bases and J by 1 base, leaving 9 bases between them.

This clonotype was found many times. An end of the junction does not agree with germline; a read error may underlie this. The chain carries TRBV7-7 and TRBJ1-6, with a weak D call TRBD1 (5 bases). The CDR3 runs to 15 residues. CDR1 is SSHAT and CDR2 is FNYEAQ in the germline V gene (reference sequence). CDR3 sequence reads: CASSLDDSTNSPLHF. The CDR3 DNA reads TGTGCTAGCAGCTTAGACGACAGTACAAATTCACCCCTCCACTTT.

The V call is TRBV5-5, the J call TRBJ2-5; no clear D. The CDR3 loop spans 14 amino acids. Deletions cut 4 bases from V and 2 bases from J, with 12 bases between. Germline V gene lookup returns CDR1 SGHKS and CDR2 YYEKEE (reference sequence). CDR3 coding DNA: TGTGCCAGCAGCCGAGGTACCATACAAGAGACCCAGTACTTC. This gives the protein CASSRGTIQETQYF.

V and J are TRBV4-2 and TRBJ2-7, with 10 bases fitting TRBD2. This CDR3 is built from 15 residues. From germline, CDR1 is LGHNA and CDR2 YNFKEQ. J lost 2 bases, V lost 3 bases, and 4 bases had no gene match. CDR3 nucleotide sequence: TGTGCCAGCAGCCATAGCGGGAGGTCCCCCTACGAGCAGTACTTC. The encoded protein is CASSHSGRSPYEQYF.

Comments on this clonotype: A much larger clone sits a single nucleotide away, making a read error possible. The CDR3 is CASSLEFWDRGDKTQYF. The CDR3 DNA reads as TGTGCCAGCAGTCTCGAATTTTGGGACAGGGGCGACAAGACCCAGTACTTC. V is TRBV28 and J is TRBJ2-5; 10 bases match TRBD1. Germline V lookup: CDR1 MDHEN, CDR2 SYDVKM. This CDR3 contains 17 residues. Unmatched junction bases numbered 15, after V lost 5 bases and J lost 6 bases.

This clonotype was detected only a few times. The V and J genes are TRBV18 and TRBJ2-2; unclear D gene. V lost 1 base, J lost 5 bases, and 5 bases lay in between. The CDR3 runs to 13 residues. Looked up from germline, CDR1 is KGHSH and CDR2 is LQKENI. The CDR3 nucleotides are TGTGCCAGCTCACCACTGGAGACCGGGGAGCTGTTTTTT. It yields the protein CASSPLETGELFF.

This clonotype was detected only a few times. The CDR3 spells CSARSPFSETQYF. In DNA, the CDR3 is TGCAGTGCTAGATCCCCCTTTTCGGAGACCCAGTACTTC. The chain couples TRBV20-1 to TRBJ2-5; no definite D call. In germline, CDR1 is DFQATT, CDR2 SNEGSKA (reference sequence). V was pared by 2 bases and J by 5 bases, with 12 bases between. There are 13 residues in the CDR3.

V gene TRBV4-3 combines with J gene TRBJ1-6; 7 bases match TRBD1. The germline V gene encodes CDR1 LGHNA and CDR2 YSLEER. After removal of 6 bases from V and 8 bases from J, the junction contained 10 bases not matched to a gene. The CDR3 contains 15 residues. The CDR3 sequence is CASRQDAGGYSPLHF. Here the CDR3 DNA reads TGCGCCAGCAGACAGGATGCAGGGGGTTATTCACCCCTCCACTTT.

The table lists this clonotype with a few counts. V gene TRBV20-1 combines with J gene TRBJ2-3, with D perhaps given as TRBD1 or TRBD2 (6 bases each). Trimming pared 1 base from V and 3 bases from J, leaving 20 bases between. Germline CDR1 and CDR2: DFQATT and SNEGSKA (reference sequence). CDR3 length equals 17 residues. CDR3 sequence (DNA): TGCAGTGCTAGAGCGGCGGGGACAATTGTTTGGACAGATACGCAGTATTTT. Translating it yields CSARAAGTIVWTDTQYF.

J is TRBJ2-5 and V is TRBV2; tentative D call: TRBD2 (5 bases). The germline CDR1 and CDR2 sequences are SNHLY and FYNNEI. The CDR3 is 15 residues long. Between the trimmed V and J ends, which lost 5 bases and 4 bases, there was a span of 17 bases. The CDR3 nucleotides read TGTGCCAGCAGTCTTTCTAGCCCTCGGCTAGAGACCCAGTACTTC. It codes for CASSLSSPRLETQYF.

The sample holds a few counts of this clonotype. The CDR3 loop is CASSYAGTGGGSPLHF. In nucleotides, the CDR3 is TGTGCCAGCAGTTACGCCGGGACGGGCGGAGGTTCACCCCTCCACTTT. The rearrangement joins TRBV6-5 to TRBJ1-6, with D tentatively TRBD1 (5 bases). CDR3 length equals 16 residues. Trimming removed 2 bases from V and 9 bases from J, with 17 bases in between. The germline CDR1 and CDR2 sequences are MNHEY and SVGAGI.

The chain recombines TRBV10-3 with TRBJ2-3, with 12 nucleotides matching TRBD2. Germline values: CDR1 ENHRY, CDR2 SYGVKD. The J segment lost 4 bases and the V segment lost 4 bases, leaving 6 bases of the junction unmatched. There are 16 residues in the CDR3. The DNA of the CDR3 is TGTGCCATCAGTGTCTCTAGCGGGAGGGCCTCAGATACGCAGTATTTT. Translated: CAISVSSGRASDTQYF.

This clonotype was counted ten times or more. This chain uses TRBV27 with TRBJ2-1, with 9 positions matching TRBD2. V trimming: 3 bases; J trimming: 8 bases; junction bases outside the gene matches: 5. CDR3 length: 14 residues. The V gene's germline CDR1 is MNHEY and CDR2 SMNVEV (reference sequence). CDR3 residues: CASSLVAGVDEQFF. CDR3 in DNA: TGTGCCAGCAGTTTGGTAGCGGGAGTGGATGAGCAGTTCTTC.